This T cell receptor beta chain is drawn from a study of blood T cell repertoires in COVID-19 (dated by TCRdb to the early 2020s). In terms of the full investigation: Samples from collaborators originated in the United States, Italy and Spain and spanned both the acute and convalescent phases of COVID-19. The material from the prospective study consisted of cDNA or gDNA derived from T cells, B-cell-depleted T cells, or PBMCs. Subjects who had been exposed to COVID-19, were actively infected with it, or had recovered from it provided the deeply sampled blood TCRbeta repertoires that made up the dataset. The repertoires were released in a freely available public database intended as a resource for research on the immune response to SARS-CoV-2. Samples were obtained from the ongoing ImmuneRACE study (first 160 participants) and from some 1,200 subjects provided by 6 global collaborators. Nearly every sample came with metadata listing a de-identified subject ID, COVID-19 status, age in years and sex. HLA class I and class II types, where available, came from metadata supplied by the sample provider rather than from assay-based typing. Study-wide findings and limitations: The amount of clinical and demographic metadata varied by source and participant and was provided uncurated.

CDR1 and CDR2, per the germline V gene, are SGHRS and YFSETQ. The germline ends are 18 bases apart after V is trimmed by 0 bases and J by 8 bases. The CDR3 has 16 amino acids, counting the end cysteine and phenylalanine. Just CDR3 DNA is preserved here, 48 bases in frame from base 1. At one collaborating source in Seattle, patients were enrolled during active infection and were followed longitudinally through the course of disease. Whole blood was collected in K2EDTA tubes by collaborating institutions according to the institutions' own protocols. For TCRbeta analysis, collaborators shipped samples in one of three forms: frozen whole blood, isolated PBMCs, or DNA extracted from either of those sample types. About this clone: There is no known antigen for this receptor. No much larger clone is present one base from it, and per-base qualities are unavailable.

TCRbeta CDR3 regions were amplified from genomic DNA using the immunoSEQ Assay, a bias-controlled multiplex PCR. On the study's bioinformatics: Within the assay, amplification of reference gene primers was used to estimate how many nucleated cells each sample contained. Sequence reads were collapsed and filtered to measure the absolute abundance of every unique TCRbeta CDR3 rearrangement. For each sample, productive Simpson clonality was calculated by taking the square root of Simpson's diversity index across productive rearrangements. TCRdb provides this immuneACCESS table in a form limited to in-frame rearrangements. Some clones are lacking; in checked studies, under half of them reflect an unresolved V gene, and why the rest are absent is not known. That table gives V, J and clone size, and the DNA gave D and trimming. In all, the sample holds approximately 300,000 clones, and 90% of those were seen once. The ten largest clones capture about 1% of the sample.

The clonotype was recovered from a woman between 40 and 50 years old with COVID-19, enrolled during active disease. This receptor chain uses TRBV5-1 and TRBJ2-1; the D gene is perhaps TRBD1, on 5 matching bases. Material for sequencing was peripheral blood. The sequence in DNA is TGCGCCAGCAGCTTGGCAGGTAGATCGGTAGGGGATGAGCAGTTCTTC. Translated, it gives CASSLAGRSVGDEQFF.